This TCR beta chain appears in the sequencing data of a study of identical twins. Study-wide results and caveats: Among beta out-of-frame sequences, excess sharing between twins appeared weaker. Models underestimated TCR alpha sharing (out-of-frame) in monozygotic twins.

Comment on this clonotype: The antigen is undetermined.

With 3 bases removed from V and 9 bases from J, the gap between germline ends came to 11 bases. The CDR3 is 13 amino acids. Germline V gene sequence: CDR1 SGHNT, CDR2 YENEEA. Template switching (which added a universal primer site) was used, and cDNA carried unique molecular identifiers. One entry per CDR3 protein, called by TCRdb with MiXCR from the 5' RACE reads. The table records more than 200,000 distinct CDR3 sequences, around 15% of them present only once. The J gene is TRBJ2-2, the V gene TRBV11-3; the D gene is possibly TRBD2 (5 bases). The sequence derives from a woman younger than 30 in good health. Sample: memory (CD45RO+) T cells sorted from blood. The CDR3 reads CASSFPGSRELFF. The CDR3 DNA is TGTGCCAGCAGCTTTCCGGGATCCCGGGAGCTGTTTTTT.